A single sample gave rise to the 14 T cell receptor beta chains below, sequenced in a study of radiotherapy plus CTLA-4 blockade in lung cancer. Profiling relied on immunoSEQ multiplex PCR, and the TCRdb table lists in-frame clones only, not all of them. Of some 51,000 clones in the sample, roughly 77% are singletons; the top ten hold about 8%. Sequenced here: peripheral blood, sampled from a patient treated with radiotherapy plus ipilimumab. These receptors were collected from a human donor with non-small cell lung cancer who had a complete response to radiotherapy plus ipilimumab.

The chain is built from TRBV19 and TRBJ1-4; D is possibly TRBD1 (6 bases). This CDR3 is 15 amino acids long. From germline, CDR1 is LNHDA and CDR2 SQIVND (reference sequence). The V end was cut by 3 bases, the J end by 3 bases, with 11 bases between. The DNA for the CDR3 is TGTGCCAGTAGTATTTGGGGGCCGTCTAATGAAAAACTGTTTTTT. Encoded protein: CASSIWGPSNEKLFF.

This clone was detected a few times. This chain links TRBV19 with TRBJ1-4; TRBD1 might be the D (6 bases). V was trimmed by 4 bases and J by 6 bases, leaving 12 bases between them. The CDR3 covers 14 residues. Germline values: CDR1 LNHDA, CDR2 SQIVND (reference sequence). CDR3 sequence (DNA): TGTGCCAGTAGTAGGGGGCCATACGATGAAAAACTGTTTTTT. The encoded protein is CASSRGPYDEKLFF.

This chain joins TRBV7-2 and TRBJ1-2, with D unresolved. Germline CDR1 is SGHTA and CDR2 is FQGNSA. This CDR3 has 12 residues. The V end was cut by 3 bases, the J end by 8 bases, with 10 bases between. The CDR3 here is CASSFDSRGYTF. Here the CDR3 DNA reads TGTGCCAGCAGCTTTGATTCCAGAGGCTACACCTTC.

The CDR3 sequence is CASSQDPTGIGYTF. The CDR3 region has the DNA TGCGCCAGCAGCCAAGATCCGACAGGGATTGGCTACACCTTC. V is TRBV4-3 and J is TRBJ1-2; 7 bases line up with TRBD1. This CDR3 comprises 14 residues. Per the germline V gene, CDR1 is LGHNA and CDR2 is YSLEER. Trimming took 0 bases from V and 7 from J; bases not matched to a gene: 5.

The rearrangement links TRBV4-1 to TRBJ2-5; D remains unclear. Trimming cost V 1 base and J 5 bases, with 17 bases left between them. The CDR3 is 16 residues long. Germline assignment: CDR1 MGHRA and CDR2 YSYEKL. CDR3 residues: CASSQVQRNGLETQYF. In DNA form, the CDR3 reads TGCGCCAGCAGCCAAGTCCAGCGAAATGGATTGGAGACCCAGTACTTC.

This chain uses TRBV2 with TRBJ2-1; TRBD1 agrees at 9 bases. This CDR3 spans 15 amino acids. Losses at the gene ends were 6 bases for V and 8 bases for J; bases not matched to a gene: 11. Germline CDR1 reads SNHLY; CDR2 reads FYNNEI. CDR3 DNA sequence: TGTGCCAGCAGAACAGGGGGCCTCTTTTATGATGAGCAGTTCTTC. It codes for CASRTGGLFYDEQFF. The full variable domain, completed using reference TRBV2 and TRBJ2-1, is EPEVTQTPSHQVTQMGQEVILRCVPISNHLYFYWYRQILGQKVEFLVSFYNNEISEKSEIFDDQFSVERPDGSNFTLKIRSTKLEDSAMYFCASRTGGLFYDEQFFGPGTRLTVL.

The rearrangement uses TRBV9 and TRBJ1-2; 8 nucleotides line up with TRBD1. CDR1 is SGDLS and CDR2 is YYNGEE in the germline V gene. This CDR3 is 14 amino acids long. J gave up 4 bases and V 0 bases, and 2 bases lay outside the gene matches. CDR3 nucleotides: TGTGCCAGCAGCGTAGCAGGACAGGGCTATGGCTACACCTTC. Its protein product is CASSVAGQGYGYTF.

This rearrangement joins TRBV6-1 to TRBJ2-7; no clear D gene. This CDR3 is built from 13 residues. V lost 1 base to trimming and J lost 9 bases, with 13 bases between them. Germline CDR1 is MNHNS and CDR2 is SASEGT. CDR3 bases: TGTGCCAGCAGTGAAGACTGGGTCCGCGGGCAGTACGTC. Translated: CASSEDWVRGQYV.

V is TRBV2 and J is TRBJ1-1, with D possibly TRBD1 on 5 matching bases. Germline CDR1 SNHLY, CDR2 FYNNEI. The CDR3 is made up of 14 amino acids. V lost 6 bases to trimming and J lost 11 bases, with 22 bases between them. The CDR3 DNA follows: TGTGCCAGCAGGGGGGGGGTAGGCACTAGGAAGGCTTTCTTT. Translated, it gives CASRGGVGTRKAFF.

This chain uses TRBV5-1 with TRBJ2-1; TRBD2 matches 10 bases. Germline V gives CDR1 SGHRS, CDR2 YFSETQ. The CDR3 extends over 16 amino acids. V lost 0 bases to trimming and J lost 7 bases; unmatched junction nucleotides: 7. The CDR3 here is CASSLGSSGSGNEQFF. CDR3 nucleotide sequence: TGCGCCAGCAGCTTGGGGTCTAGCGGGAGTGGAAATGAGCAGTTCTTC.

This chain uses TRBV2 with TRBJ2-1; TRBD2 agrees at 10 bases. Per germline, CDR1 SNHLY and CDR2 FYNNEI. CDR3 length: 20 amino acids. The ends lost 6 bases at V and 0 bases at J; junction bases unmatched: 17. In DNA, the CDR3 is TGTGCCAGCAGCCAGCCGCGGGTAGCGGGGGGCCACAGCTCCTACAATGAGCAGTTCTTC. Protein: CASSQPRVAGGHSSYNEQFF. Supplemented by reference TRBV2 and TRBJ2-1, the full variable domain reads EPEVTQTPSHQVTQMGQEVILRCVPISNHLYFYWYRQILGQKVEFLVSFYNNEISEKSEIFDDQFSVERPDGSNFTLKIRSTKLEDSAMYFCASSQPRVAGGHSSYNEQFFGPGTRLTVL.

This chain uses TRBV30 with TRBJ1-6; no clear D gene. The germline V gene has CDR1 GTSNPN and CDR2 SVGIG (reference sequence). Trimming took 2 bases from V and 4 from J, leaving 6 bases between them. This CDR3 contains 13 residues. This CDR3 is CAWSSEYNSPLHF. In DNA, the CDR3 is TGTGCCTGGAGTTCAGAATATAATTCACCCCTCCACTTT.

The J gene is TRBJ2-2, the V gene TRBV5-1, with D tentatively TRBD1 (5 bases). V gave up 0 bases and J gave up 7 bases, with 16 bases separating them. Germline lookup yields CDR1 SGHRS and CDR2 YFSETQ. The CDR3 has 16 residues. This chain's CDR3 is CASSLERTPLGGELFF. The CDR3 nucleotides read TGCGCCAGCAGCTTGGAACGGACACCCTTGGGCGGGGAGCTGTTTTTT.

The chain employs TRBV7-9 and TRBJ1-1; TRBD1 agrees at 7 bases. This CDR3 region has 16 residues. Germline V lookup: CDR1 SEHNR, CDR2 FQNEAQ (reference sequence). The J segment lost 1 base and the V segment lost 5 bases, leaving 10 bases of the junction unmatched. Here the CDR3 reads CASSPWDSSPNTEAFF. The CDR3 DNA reads as TGTGCCAGCAGCCCTTGGGACAGCTCCCCGAACACTGAAGCTTTCTTT.